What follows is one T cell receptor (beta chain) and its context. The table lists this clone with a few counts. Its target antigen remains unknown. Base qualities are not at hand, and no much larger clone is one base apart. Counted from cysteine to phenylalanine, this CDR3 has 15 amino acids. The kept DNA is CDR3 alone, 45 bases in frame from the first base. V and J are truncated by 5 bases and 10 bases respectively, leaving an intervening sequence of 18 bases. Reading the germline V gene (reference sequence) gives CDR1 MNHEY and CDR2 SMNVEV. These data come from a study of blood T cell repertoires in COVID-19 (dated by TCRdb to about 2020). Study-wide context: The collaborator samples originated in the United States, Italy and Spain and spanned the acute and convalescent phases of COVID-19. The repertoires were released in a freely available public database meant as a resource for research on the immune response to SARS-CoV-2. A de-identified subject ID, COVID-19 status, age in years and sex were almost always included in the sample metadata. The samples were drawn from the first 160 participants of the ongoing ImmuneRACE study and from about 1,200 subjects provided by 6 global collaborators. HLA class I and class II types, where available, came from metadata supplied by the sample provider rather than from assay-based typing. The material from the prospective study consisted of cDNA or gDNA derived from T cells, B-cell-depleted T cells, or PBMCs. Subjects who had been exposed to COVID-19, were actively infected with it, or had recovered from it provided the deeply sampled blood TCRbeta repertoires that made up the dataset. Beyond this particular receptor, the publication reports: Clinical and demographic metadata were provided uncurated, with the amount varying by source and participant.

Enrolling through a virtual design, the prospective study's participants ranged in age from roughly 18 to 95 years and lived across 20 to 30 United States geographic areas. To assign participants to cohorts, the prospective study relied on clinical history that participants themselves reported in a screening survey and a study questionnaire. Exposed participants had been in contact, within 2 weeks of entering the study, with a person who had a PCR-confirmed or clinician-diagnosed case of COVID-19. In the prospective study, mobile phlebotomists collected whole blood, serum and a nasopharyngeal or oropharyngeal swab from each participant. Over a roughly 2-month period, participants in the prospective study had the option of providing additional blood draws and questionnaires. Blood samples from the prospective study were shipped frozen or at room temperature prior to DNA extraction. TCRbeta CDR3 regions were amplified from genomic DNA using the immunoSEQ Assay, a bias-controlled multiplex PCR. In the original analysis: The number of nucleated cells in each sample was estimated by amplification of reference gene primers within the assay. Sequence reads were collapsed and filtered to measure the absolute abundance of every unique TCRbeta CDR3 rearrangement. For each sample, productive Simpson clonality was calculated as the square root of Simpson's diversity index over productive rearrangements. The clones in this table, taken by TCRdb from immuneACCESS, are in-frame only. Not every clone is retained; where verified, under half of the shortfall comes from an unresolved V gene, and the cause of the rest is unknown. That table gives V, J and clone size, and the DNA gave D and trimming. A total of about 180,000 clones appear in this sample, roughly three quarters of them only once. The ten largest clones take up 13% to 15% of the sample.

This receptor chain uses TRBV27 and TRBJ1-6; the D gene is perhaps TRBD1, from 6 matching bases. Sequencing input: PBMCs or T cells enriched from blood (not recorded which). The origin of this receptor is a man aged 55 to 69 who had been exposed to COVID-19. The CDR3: CASSPLQGAGSPLHF. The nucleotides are TGTGCCAGCAGTCCCTTACAGGGTGCTGGGTCACCCCTCCACTTT.